This TCR beta chain derives from a study of CD8+ T cells in alopecia areata. V lost 7 bases, J lost 3 bases, and 8 bases stayed unmatched. Germline lookup yields CDR1 SQVTM and CDR2 ANQGSEA. The CDR3 totals 13 residues. RNA extraction and reverse transcription yielded cDNA as sequencing template. The repertoire was sequenced with immunoSEQ multiplex PCR; TCRdb's copy has only in-frame clones and lacks some. The table lists about 140,000 clones, roughly 50% of them singletons. The chain links TRBV29-1 to TRBJ1-1, with 7 bases that match TRBD1. The clonotype originates from a human donor with alopecia areata. Sequencing was performed on CD4+ T cells sorted from blood, taken at week 0. CDR3 nucleotides: TGCAGCGCATCGACAGGGTCGGACACTGAAGCTTTCTTT. This encodes CSASTGSDTEAFF.